The subject of this entry is one T cell receptor (beta chain). Its antigen has not been determined. Within one base of it there is no much larger clone, and no base qualities were kept. Libraries came from the immunoSEQ multiplex PCR assay. The multiplex PCR relied on a mix of 60 forward primers for TCR Vbeta segments and 13 reverse primers for TCR Jbeta segments. The CDR3 region of rearranged TCR beta genes was amplified from genomic DNA with a multiplex PCR assay. On the Illumina HiSeq System, the amplified TCR beta libraries were sequenced as 87-base-pair reads. The paper's processing steps were these. A later analysis tallied 75 million to 95 million unique TCR beta chains across the approximately 670 repertoires, and around 12 million of those chains were shared by two or more donors. Raw reads were error-corrected and collapsed into unique sequences by a nearest-neighbor algorithm in which closely related sequences were merged to remove PCR and sequencing errors. Alignment of CDR3 sequences to IMGT reference sequences was used to assign V, D and J gene segments. For a sequence to be retained, a match of at least six nucleotides to both a V gene segment and a J gene segment was required. A rearrangement counted as productive if the CDR3 had no stop codons and remained in frame with V and J, and every other rearrangement counted as non-productive. Following IMGT convention, CDR3 was defined as the stretch from the second conserved V-encoded cysteine up to the conserved J-encoded phenylalanine. In an earlier analysis of roughly 610 of the donors, sequences lacking an unambiguous match to a single V gene segment were excluded. An earlier analysis of a few hundred of the donors called V segments functional above 56.7% productive rearrangements and segregating when the between-donor standard deviation exceeded 5%. To diagnose cytomegalovirus status from the catalog of TCR beta chain sequences, a statistical classification framework was built. In a later analysis, V and J genes were assigned by comparing TCR nucleotide sequences against IMGT/GENE-DB human TR gene sequences. The TCRdist pipeline was used in a later analysis to assign CDR3 sequences and most-parsimonious VDJ recombination scenarios. In a later analysis, every TCR beta chain was defined by the combination of its CDR3 amino acid sequence and its V-gene family, and reads without a unique V-gene family were dropped. A later analysis removed 550 to 700 highly shared, low-generation-probability nucleotide sequences to deal with suspected cross-contamination and a sequencing artifact. In a later analysis, a clonal expansion index was calculated for each public chain from normalized within-repertoire ranks of inferred template counts. In a later analysis, generation probabilities were computed using a VDJ recombination model fitted to out-of-frame rearrangements, and the results were checked against IGoR. In a later analysis, TCR-TCR, TCR-HLA and TCR-CMV co-occurrence was scored with hypergeometric tests, and a repertoire-size bias correction was applied to TCR pairs. False discovery rates were estimated in a later analysis by permuting HLA or CMV assignments 20 times. In a later analysis, co-occurring TCRs were grouped with DBSCAN, and TCRdist sequence similarity was added when clustering was performed within HLA-allele-positive subsets. Repertoires with fewer than 30,000 or more than 120,000 public chains, plus five repertoires with anomalous nucleotide sharing, were excluded from co-occurrence clustering. Entries here come from immuneACCESS through TCRdb and include only in-frame sequences with V and J called. Some clones fail to appear in such tables; in the studies checked, an unresolved V gene covers under half of the shortfall, and the cause of the remainder is unknown. D and trimming were read from the DNA, whereas the V and J calls and clone size are those reported in that table. For this sample the table gives roughly 130,000 clones, of which about four fifths were detected only once. The ten largest clones represent roughly 4% of the sample.

The CDR3 holds 14 amino acids from the cysteine to the phenylalanine. Just the 42-base CDR3 DNA is kept, in frame starting at base 1. CDR1 and CDR2, looked up from the germline V gene, are LGHNA and YSLEER. The trim is 7 bases for V and 2 bases for J, with a gap of 13 bases between the germline ends. The data were taken from a study of cytomegalovirus exposure and HLA in healthy donors listed by TCRdb under 2017. As for the study more broadly: In an earlier analysis of some 610 of the donors, less than 350 Gb of sequence data and 120 million or so unique TCR beta sequences from approximately 180 million T cells were reported. Typing coverage varied by locus: roughly 629-640 donors for A, B, C, DRB1 and DQB1; more than 500 for DQA1; approximately 610 for DPA1; approximately 490 for DPB1. To study patterns of TCR occurrence, a later analysis re-analyzed previously published TCR beta repertoires from 666 donors and added high-resolution HLA genotyping. HLA typing included class I and class II loci at four-digit resolution. Donor age, sex, ethnicity and CMV serostatus were compiled together with the repertoire data. A few DR-DQ haplotypes were treated as single units for association and clustering because of strong linkage in the cohort. The study combined high-throughput TCR immunosequencing, statistical association of individual TCRs with disease status, and machine learning to predict cytomegalovirus infection status. In addition to the first cohort of 650 to 750 subjects, a separate validation cohort of 100 to 150 different subjects was used. About 310 gigabases of sequencing data and approximately 85 million unique TCR sequences were included in an early release covering roughly 700 HLA-typed donors. The study profiled the T cell repertoires of 500 to 800 subjects by immunosequencing and related them to cytomegalovirus serostatus. Every repertoire in the discovery cohort had been generated on one and the same sequencing platform. The aim of the study was to test whether cataloging public T cell receptors could identify signatures of past pathogen exposure. An earlier analysis of fewer than 700 of the donors applied high-throughput TCR beta sequencing to assess whether each TCR beta V gene segment acted as functional or pseudogenic. Of the roughly 410 genotyped donors, 81% were placed in the genetic ancestry cluster associated with self-reported Caucasian donors. In a later genetic analysis, genome-wide SNP genotypes for about 60% of the 666 donors were used, and that subset was treated as a discovery cohort. Rather than drawing on any new phenotypic data, the later analysis identified candidate immune exposures from TCR beta sequences and the way those sequences occurred across donors. Among about 360 genotyped donors of the cohort, an average of roughly 240,000 unique TCR beta nucleotide sequences were sequenced per donor, roughly 18% of them non-productive. Study-wide conclusions, independent of this receptor: This cohort had only TCR beta chains sequenced, and the lack of alpha or paired-chain data limited which features could be detected. Most TCR sequences were seen in very few donors, while some public TCRs were found in many individuals. A further reported finding was that TCR beta sequences accurately predicted the HLA-A and HLA-B alleles for most subjects in the first cohort. Some IMGT-functional V segments, including TRBV6-2 and TRBV6-3, could not be told apart with the 87-base-pair reads, so those segments were excluded. According to a later genetic analysis, donors in an Asian-associated ancestry cluster had fewer N-insertions in productive TCRs than the approximately 610-donor mean. Most CMV-associated TCR beta chains appeared to be HLA-restricted in a later analysis, and the HLA associations seemed to be driven largely by CMV exposure. When HLA alleles, especially DR and DQ, strongly co-occurred, attributing TCR associations to individual alleles was difficult. The authors suggested that the approach could potentially be generalized to other disease states and immunological phenotypes. An earlier analysis of around 600 of the donors showed that most TCR beta V segments appeared in productive rearrangements either about 87% or about 30% of the time, which broadly matched IMGT annotations. The study listed 164 TCR beta chains as associated with cytomegalovirus. Presence/absence analyses assumed roughly uniform sequencing depth across donors, an assumption that may not hold. In a later analysis, some 18,000 TCR beta sequences were associated with specific HLA alleles at a false discovery rate of 0.05. The classifier was reported to diagnose cytomegalovirus status with high specificity and sensitivity in both the original cohort and the validation cohort. The only immune exposure information available for the cohort was CMV serostatus. In a later genetic analysis, a missense DCLRE1C variant was associated with V-gene and J-gene trimming of TCR beta chains, and the association was replicated in an independent cohort. The earlier analysis of approximately 540 of the donors excluded about 16 rarely observed V segments, including chromosome 9 orphons, because counts were too low. In vitro tests confirmed that a few of the cytomegalovirus-associated TCR beta chains recognize cytomegalovirus antigens. According to a later analysis, TCR association rates differed among HLA loci, with DRB1 alleles showing the most associated TCRs and HLA-C alleles showing the fewest. A cluster of highly shared sequence variants was judged likely to be a technical artifact of the sequencing pipeline. A later analysis found that HLA-associated TCR beta chains were more clonally expanded and had lower generation probabilities than equally common non-associated chains. HLA typing was unavailable for some donors at each locus, so association tests used only the typed subset. A later analysis reported that several top co-occurrence clusters appeared linked to parvovirus B19, influenza, CMV and Epstein-Barr virus. Linkage disequilibrium might explain the correlated functional status among segregating V segments, but an unknown experimental factor could not be excluded.

The cohort comprised 666 healthy bone marrow donors. All cohort members were sampled while nominally healthy, although unrecorded immune exposures were likely present. The donor tested CMV seronegative and was one of the 352 seronegative cohort members. Every donor gave a peripheral blood sample, and the peripheral blood mononuclear cells from that sample were used for TCR beta sequencing. Genomic DNA extraction from the blood cell samples was performed with the Qiagen DNeasy Blood Extraction Kit. Input material: PBMCs. The rearrangement combines TRBV4-3 with TRBJ2-3; tentative D gene TRBD2, with 6 bases matching. The TCR sequence derives from a woman aged 40 to 50 in good health and CMV-seronegative. Here is the DNA: TGCGCCAGCACGTTTCAACTAGCCACAGATACGCAGTATTTT. Translated, this is CASTFQLATDTQYF.